This T cell receptor beta chain was sequenced in a study of T cells expressing NK-cell markers. At the level of the study: Researchers got TCR beta repertoires out of sorted CD3+CD56+NKG2C+, CD3+CD56+NKG2C- and CD3+CD56-NKG2C+ T cells. Findings and limits, study-wide: Researchers report these clonotypes also headed the CD3+CD56-NKG2C+ fraction in a handful of donors.

As concerns this clonotype: Its antigen is unknown.

The CDR3 has 14 amino acids. Reprocessing the 5' RACE reads, TCRdb reports a single entry for every CDR3 protein and omits DNA. In all, the sample yields around 140,000 distinct CDR3 sequences. V is TRBV12-3 or TRBV12-4 and J is TRBJ2-3; TCRdb reports TRBD1, a call that lacks DNA to check it against. Sequencing used blood T cells: a sorted CD56 or NKG2C T cell subset, CD4+ or CD8+ T cells, or bulk PBMC T cells (not recorded which). The clonotype comes from a man aged 18 to 35 in good health. CDR3 sequence reads: CASSPLGGTDTQYF.